This T cell receptor beta chain stems from a study of response to subunit inactivated influenza vaccine. One entry per CDR3 protein, called by TCRdb with MiXCR from the RT-PCR reads. The table shows approximately 520,000 distinct CDR3 sequences, with roughly 23% occurring only once. On this clonotype: The antigen remains unidentified.

General study points: Authors suggested each seasonal flu vaccination may recruit only limited numbers of new T cells.

The sample in question was CD4+ T cells sorted from PBMCs, obtained 4 to 6 days after vaccination. The receptor comes from a man aged 45-60 years who received an inactivated influenza vaccine.

The CDR3 loop is CSASPMRGREETQYF. CDR3 nucleotide sequence: TGCAGTGCTAGTCCCATGCGGGGCAGGGAAGAGACCCAGTACTTC. This sequence joins TRBV20-1 and TRBJ2-5, with D possibly being TRBD2 (6 bases). Germline loops: CDR1 DFQATT, CDR2 SNEGSKA (reference sequence). The CDR3 has 15 amino acids. V was clipped by 3 bases and J by 3 bases, with 17 bases between them.